One sample yielded the 10 T cell receptor beta chains listed below, sequenced in a study (dated by TCRdb to about 2015). Libraries were made using 5' RACE. Instrument used: Illumina MiSeq. In-frame beta chains were kept once TCRdb had trimmed the public reads at Q25 with fastp and called clones with MiXCR. All rows with the same CDR3 protein become a single entry with the most common DNA and genes. The sample table contains some 31,000 distinct CDR3 sequences; only one count was recorded for approximately 25% of them. The ten largest clonotypes hold about 3.7% of the sample. Sample: naive CD4+ T cells sorted from a lymph node. The label giving this sample's cell subset or site can be read as: naive CD4+ T cells, CD4+CD45RA+CD25-. The receptors shown here come from a female donor with breast cancer.

The chain carries TRBV5-6 and TRBJ2-6; weak D call: TRBD2 (6 bases). Trimming pared 2 bases from V and 3 bases from J, leaving 9 bases between. The CDR3 runs to 15 residues. Germline V CDR1 and CDR2: SGHDT, YYEEEE. CDR3 residues: CASSFAGSGANVLTF. The DNA of the CDR3 is TGTGCCAGCAGCTTTGCGGGAAGTGGGGCCAACGTCCTGACTTTC.

This clonotype was found many times. This sequence joins TRBV15 and TRBJ2-7; D gene unclear. Germline CDR1 and CDR2: LNHNV and YYDKDF (reference sequence). CDR3 size: 15 residues. V shed 1 base and J shed 0 bases, with 10 bases lying between them. CDR3 loop: CATSRVARSSYEQYF. The CDR3 nucleotides are TGTGCCACCAGCAGAGTGGCCCGGAGCTCCTACGAGCAGTACTTC.

This clonotype occurred a few times. This chain connects TRBV5-1 to TRBJ2-2; D is uncertain. The germline gives CDR1 SGHRS, CDR2 YFSETQ. The CDR3 consists of 16 residues. V was trimmed by 0 bases and J by 6 bases, leaving 15 bases between them. CDR3 DNA: TGCGCCAGCAGCTTGGCGTCTATCTCAGCTTCCGGGGAGCTGTTTTTT. It encodes CASSLASISASGELFF.

This clonotype was seen more than once but under ten times. V gene TRBV13 combines with J gene TRBJ2-5, with D perhaps being TRBD1 or TRBD2 (7 bases each). Germline CDR1 and CDR2: PRHDT and FYEKMQ (reference sequence). This CDR3 spans 13 amino acids. Trimming cost V 5 bases and J 5 bases, with 12 bases left between them. CDR3 in amino acids: CASSPQGGETQYF. In DNA form, the CDR3 reads TGTGCCAGCAGCCCCCAGGGGGGGGAGACCCAGTACTTC.

This clonotype has at least ten counts. V usage is TRBV7-9 and J usage is TRBJ2-1, with TRBD2 matching over 9 bases. J lost 9 bases, V lost 5 bases, and 8 bases had no gene match. The CDR3 is made up of 14 amino acids. Germline V gene lookup returns CDR1 SEHNR and CDR2 FQNEAQ (reference sequence). CDR3 sequence reads: CASSHSGGSGEQFF. The CDR3 DNA follows: TGTGCCAGCAGCCACAGCGGGGGGAGTGGTGAGCAGTTCTTC.

In this sample, this clonotype turned up once. This chain connects TRBV4-1 to TRBJ1-2, with D uncertain. In germline, CDR1 is MGHRA, CDR2 YSYEKL. This CDR3 comprises 15 residues. Deletions cut 0 bases from V and 5 bases from J, with 13 bases between. The CDR3 spells CASSQDKSKVYGYTF. CDR3 nucleotide sequence: TGCGCCAGCAGCCAAGATAAATCCAAGGTATATGGCTACACCTTC.

The chain couples TRBV3-1 to TRBJ2-7, with a possible D match to TRBD2 (5 bases). Trimming shortened V by 1 base and J by 5 bases, and 9 bases separated the two germline ends. Germline CDR1 LGHDT, CDR2 YNNKEL (reference sequence). CDR3 length: 13 amino acids. DNA of the CDR3: TGTGCCAGCAGCCAAGCAGCCGGGGACGAGCAGTACTTC. This translates into CASSQAAGDEQYF.

This clonotype was observed a few times. At one boundary the junction diverges from the germline segment, which might be a read error. The V gene is TRBV15, the J gene TRBJ2-3, with D maybe TRBD1 (6 bases). The CDR3 covers 18 residues. Germline CDR1 reads LNHNV; CDR2 reads YYDKDF (reference sequence). The CDR3 coding sequence is TGTGCCACCAGAAGAGACCCACGTAGGGGGTCTAGCACAGATACGCAGTATTTT. Protein product: CATRRDPRRGSSTDTQYF.

This clonotype is labeled as medium-sized. The chain joins TRBV5-6 to TRBJ2-2; unclear D gene. With 4 bases removed from V and 1 base from J, the gap between germline ends came to 8 bases. Germline CDR1 and CDR2: SGHDT and YYEEEE. This CDR3 spans 14 amino acids. Here the CDR3 DNA reads TGTGCCAGCAGCCCGGGCCTGAACACCGGGGAGCTGTTTTTT. Translating it yields CASSPGLNTGELFF.

This clonotype was observed at least ten times. The gene calls are TRBV7-3 and TRBJ2-3; tentatively, D is TRBD2 (7 bases). CDR1 SGHTA and CDR2 FQGTGA come from the germline V gene. This CDR3 region has 15 residues. Trimming shortened V by 2 bases and J by 0 bases, and 9 bases separated the two germline ends. CDR3 nucleotides: TGTGCCAGCAGCTTAGCGGGGGCCAGCACAGATACGCAGTATTTT. It is translated as CASSLAGASTDTQYF.